The 32 T cell receptor beta chains below come from one sample, sequenced in a study of identical twins. TCRdb re-called the 5' RACE reads through MiXCR, storing one row per CDR3 protein. This sample yields 640,000 or so distinct CDR3 sequences, of which 5.5% to 6.5% are seen a single time; roughly 1.8% belongs to the top ten. Sequenced: naive T cells sorted from blood. Receptors were obtained from a young man in good health.

In its sample, this clonotype was seen many times. The gene calls are TRBV12-3 or TRBV12-4 and TRBJ1-2; TRBD1 might be the D (5 bases). This CDR3 has 14 amino acids. The V and J ends lost 7 bases and 2 bases respectively, with 14 bases between them. The DNA of the CDR3 is TGTGCCAGCAAAGGGTCGAGACAGAACTATGGCTACACCTTC. Amino acid sequence: CASKGSRQNYGYTF.

The sample holds many counts of this clonotype. The chain joins TRBV4-3 to TRBJ1-6; D not resolved. The CDR3 extends over 13 amino acids. V was clipped by 0 bases and J by 7 bases, with 4 bases between them. Germline loops: CDR1 LGHNA, CDR2 YSLEER. The CDR3 region has the DNA TGCGCCAGCAGCCAAGACCCCAATTCACCCCTCCACTTT. Its translation is CASSQDPNSPLHF.

The chain is built from TRBV2 and TRBJ1-6, with D possibly being TRBD1 (5 bases). V was cut by 8 bases and J by 11 bases, with 13 bases left in between. Germline CDR1 SNHLY, CDR2 FYNNEI. The CDR3 is 12 amino acids. CDR3 DNA: TGTGCCAGCCGGGACCAAAGGGCACCCCTCCACTTT. Translating gives CASRDQRAPLHF.

The chain recombines TRBV6-1 with TRBJ2-7; D is unresolved. V was cut by 7 bases and J by 8 bases, with 24 bases left in between. The germline gives CDR1 MNHNS, CDR2 SASEGT. The CDR3 extends over 15 amino acids. Here the CDR3 reads CASNRAAGDFYKQYV. DNA of the CDR3: TGTGCCAGCAATCGGGCCGCCGGCGACTTTTACAAGCAGTACGTC.

There are a few counts of this clonotype. The chain combines TRBV12-3 or TRBV12-4 with TRBJ2-7; D perhaps matches TRBD1 (6 bases). Trimming stripped 3 bases from V and 7 bases from J, with 22 bases between. The CDR3 length is 16 residues. CDR3 sequence: CASSFLKAATQGEQYF. The CDR3 DNA reads as TGTGCCAGCAGTTTCCTCAAGGCAGCGACCCAGGGGGAGCAGTACTTC.

This clonotype showed up just a few times. The CDR3 spells CASTTRTGPDGYTF. The CDR3 coding sequence is TGTGCCAGCACCACCCGGACGGGGCCGGATGGCTACACCTTC. The chain couples TRBV6-2 or TRBV6-3 to TRBJ1-2, with D tentatively TRBD1 (5 bases). V lost 7 bases and J 6 bases, leaving 18 bases between the germline ends. This CDR3 has 14 amino acids. The germline gives CDR1 MNHEY, CDR2 SVGEGT.

The genes are TRBV15 and TRBJ1-5; D may be TRBD1 (6 bases). CDR1 is LNHNV, CDR2 YYDKDF, per germline (reference sequence). The CDR3 loop spans 16 amino acids. Trimming removed 5 bases from V and 2 bases from J, with 16 bases in between. CDR3 sequence reads: CATSALTGSGNQPQHF. The CDR3 DNA reads as TGTGCCACCAGCGCGTTAACAGGGAGCGGCAATCAGCCCCAGCATTTT.

This clonotype has at least ten counts. The CDR3 region is CASSRQGVRNEQYF. The CDR3 region has the DNA TGTGCCAGCAGCCGACAGGGGGTTCGAAACGAGCAGTACTTC. V gene TRBV7-2 combines with J gene TRBJ2-7; TRBD1 matches 9 bases. The CDR3 has 14 residues. After removal of 5 bases from V and 5 bases from J, the junction contained 7 bases not matched to a gene. CDR1 and CDR2 from the germline V gene are SGHTA and FQGNSA. The full variable domain, with the rest looked up from reference TRBV7-2 and TRBJ2-7, is GAGVSQSPSNKVTEKGKDVELRCDPISGHTALYWYRQSLGQGLEFLIYFQGNSAPDKSGLPSDRFSAERTGGSVSTLTIQRTQQEDSAVYLCASSRQGVRNEQYFGPGTRLTVT.

This clonotype came up many times. The chain carries TRBV20-1 and TRBJ2-7; 7 bases are a match to TRBD2. This CDR3 comprises 12 residues. CDR1 DFQATT and CDR2 SNEGSKA come from the germline V gene (reference sequence). J was trimmed by 7 bases and V by 6 bases; bases with no gene match: 9. CDR3 loop: CSALLTSVEQYF. CDR3 DNA: TGCAGTGCCCTCTTAACTAGCGTGGAGCAGTACTTC.

This clonotype has ten or more counts. The chain recombines TRBV7-9 with TRBJ1-5, with D possibly matching TRBD1 (5 bases). This CDR3 spans 15 amino acids. CDR1 is SEHNR and CDR2 is FQNEAQ in the germline V gene (reference sequence). The V and J ends lost 3 bases and 2 bases respectively, with 11 bases between them. The CDR3 nucleotides read TGTGCCAGCAGCTTCGCACAGGACGGCAATCAGCCCCAGCATTTT. Residues: CASSFAQDGNQPQHF.

The chain combines TRBV4-1 with TRBJ2-5; a weak D match, TRBD2 (7 bases). The CDR3 is 15 amino acids. Germline values: CDR1 MGHRA, CDR2 YSYEKL. V shed 3 bases and J shed 3 bases, with 14 bases lying between them. This CDR3 reads CASSHSGEGEETQYF. As DNA, the CDR3 is TGCGCCAGCAGCCACTCTGGGGAGGGGGAAGAGACCCAGTACTTC.

This sequence joins TRBV14 and TRBJ1-2; D not resolved. The CDR3 is 13 residues long. Germline V lookup: CDR1 SGHDN, CDR2 FVKESK. V was pared by 1 base and J by 8 bases, with 11 bases between. CDR3 in amino acids: CASSQGRGIGYTF. CDR3 in DNA: TGTGCCAGCAGCCAAGGGAGAGGGATCGGCTACACCTTC.

This chain uses TRBV30 with TRBJ2-3, with D unresolved. The V and J ends lost 3 bases and 7 bases respectively, with 11 bases between them. This CDR3 is 12 amino acids long. CDR1 GTSNPN and CDR2 SVGIG come from the germline V gene (reference sequence). CDR3: CAWSPGPNTQYF. The CDR3 DNA reads TGTGCCTGGAGCCCGGGCCCCAATACGCAGTATTTT.

This clonotype has a handful of counts. J is TRBJ1-2 and V is TRBV6-5; D is uncertain. The CDR3 contains 12 residues. V was pared by 4 bases and J by 4 bases, with 7 bases between. Germline CDR1 MNHEY, CDR2 SVGAGI. The CDR3 DNA follows: TGTGCCAGCAGTTGGGAAGGCTATGGCTACACCTTC. This encodes CASSWEGYGYTF.

This clonotype was picked up many times. V is TRBV29-1 and J is TRBJ2-7; TRBD1 matches at 7 bases. V trimming: 6 bases; J trimming: 4 bases; junction bases outside the gene matches: 9. Germline CDR1 SQVTM, CDR2 ANQGSEA. The CDR3 extends over 13 amino acids. CDR3 in DNA: TGCAGCGTCTCTACAGGGGATGAATACGAGCAGTACTTC. Amino acids: CSVSTGDEYEQYF.

The rearrangement uses TRBV6-1 and TRBJ2-3; TRBD2 might be the D (5 bases). The CDR3 totals 15 residues. CDR1 is MNHNS, CDR2 SASEGT, per germline. Trimming took 8 bases from V and 6 from J, leaving 21 bases between them. The CDR3 nucleotides are TGTGCCAGCCGAACAAGCGGCACTCATGGCGATACGCAGTATTTT. Protein sequence: CASRTSGTHGDTQYF.

This clonotype has a count of ten or more. This rearrangement joins TRBV6-5 to TRBJ2-2, with D possibly being TRBD1 (6 bases). Germline values: CDR1 MNHEY, CDR2 SVGAGI. This CDR3 has 15 amino acids. Trimming removed 2 bases at V and 4 bases at J, with 11 bases between. The CDR3 region is CASSYGQGRTGELFF. The CDR3 DNA is TGTGCCAGCAGTTACGGTCAGGGGCGCACCGGGGAGCTGTTTTTT.

This clonotype was counted many times. This rearrangement joins TRBV5-1 to TRBJ2-4, with D uncertain. Trimming removed 4 bases at V and 6 bases at J, with 14 bases between. Per germline, CDR1 SGHRS and CDR2 YFSETQ. This CDR3 region has 14 residues. In nucleotides, the CDR3 is TGCGCCAGCAGCGGCCCCGGGTTGTCAAACATTCAGTACTTC. This encodes CASSGPGLSNIQYF.

The CDR3 nucleotides read TGCAGCGTTGTTGGCGGACGCACAGATACGCAGTATTTT. Translating it yields CSVVGGRTDTQYF. V usage is TRBV29-1 and J usage is TRBJ2-3, with D uncertain. V lost 4 bases and J lost 1, with 9 bases in between. The V gene's germline CDR1 is SQVTM and CDR2 ANQGSEA. This CDR3 spans 13 amino acids.

For the CDR3, the DNA is TGTGCCAGCAGATTGGACAGTTTCTATGGCTACACCTTC. Amino acid sequence: CASRLDSFYGYTF. The chain uses TRBV7-9 and TRBJ1-2; TRBD1 might be the D (6 bases). This CDR3 region has 13 residues. The V and J ends lost 6 bases and 4 bases respectively, with 12 bases between them. Germline V gene sequence: CDR1 SEHNR, CDR2 FQNEAQ (reference sequence). Drawing the rest from reference TRBV7-9 and TRBJ1-2, the complete variable domain is DTGVSQNPRHKITKRGQNVTFRCDPISEHNRLYWYRQTLGQGPEFLTYFQNEAQLEKSRLLSDRFSAERPKGSFSTLEIQRTEQGDSAMYLCASRLDSFYGYTFGSGTRLTVV.

This clonotype was observed at least ten times. The V call is TRBV10-3, the J call TRBJ2-7, with D uncertain. The CDR3 is 12 residues long. Trimming removed 6 bases from V and 5 bases from J, with 11 bases in between. The germline gives CDR1 ENHRY, CDR2 SYGVKD. CDR3 nucleotides: TGTGCCATCAGGACCACCGACCACGAGCAGTACTTC. Protein product: CAIRTTDHEQYF.

The V gene is TRBV7-8, the J gene TRBJ2-1; D call uncertain. Trimming removed 9 bases at V and 5 bases at J, with 23 bases between. The germline V gene encodes CDR1 SGHVS and CDR2 FQNEAQ. CDR3 length: 16 residues. In nucleotides, the CDR3 is TGTGCCAGTCAGCTTATAAACGGCTCGTGGCACAATGAGCAGTTCTTC. Translated: CASQLINGSWHNEQFF.

This clonotype occurred many times. V and J are TRBV6-5 and TRBJ2-7; TRBD1 aligns across 8 bases. The germline V gene encodes CDR1 MNHEY and CDR2 SVGAGI. With V trimmed by 0 bases and J by 2 bases, 6 bases remained unmatched. CDR3 length: 16 amino acids. As DNA, the CDR3 is TGTGCCAGCAGTTACTCGGAAGGGACAGGTCCCTACGAGCAGTACTTC. As protein: CASSYSEGTGPYEQYF.

The chain couples TRBV27 to TRBJ1-5; perhaps TRBD1 as D (5 bases). The V end was cut by 1 base, the J end by 6 bases, with 13 bases between. This CDR3 is built from 15 residues. Per germline, CDR1 MNHEY and CDR2 SMNVEV (reference sequence). The CDR3 protein is CASSLLSPQGQPQHF. The CDR3 DNA is TGTGCCAGCAGTTTATTATCCCCTCAGGGTCAGCCCCAGCATTTT.

This clonotype was detected ten times or more. The chain uses TRBV29-1 and TRBJ2-1; D possibly matches TRBD1 or TRBD2 (5 bases each). The V end was cut by 7 bases, the J end by 9 bases, with 13 bases between. The CDR3 is made up of 11 amino acids. CDR1 is SQVTM, CDR2 ANQGSEA, per germline. As DNA, the CDR3 is TGCAGCGCCGATGGGGGTTTTGAGCAGTTCTTC. Protein product: CSADGGFEQFF.

This chain connects TRBV4-1 to TRBJ1-2; unclear D gene. V was cut by 5 bases and J by 13 bases, with 20 bases left in between. Looked up from germline, CDR1 is MGHRA and CDR2 is YSYEKL. This CDR3 contains 13 residues. The CDR3 region is CASSSILTRETTF. The CDR3 DNA reads as TGCGCCAGCAGCTCTATTCTGACAAGGGAGACCACCTTC.

This clonotype was seen a few times. The V gene is TRBV3-1, the J gene TRBJ1-5, with TRBD1 matching 7 bases. The CDR3 sequence is 19 residues long. The ends lost 4 bases at V and 6 bases at J; junction bases unmatched: 21. Germline V gene data show CDR1 as LGHDT and CDR2 as YNNKEL (reference sequence). The CDR3 reads CASSRYSPTGSGVSQPQHF. CDR3 nucleotide sequence: TGTGCCAGCAGCCGCTATTCCCCGACAGGGTCTGGGGTCAGTCAGCCCCAGCATTTT.

V and J are TRBV30 and TRBJ1-1; weak D call: TRBD1 (6 bases). CDR3 length equals 12 residues. CDR1 and CDR2 (germline): GTSNPN, SVGIG (reference sequence). V was pared by 4 bases and J by 4 bases, with 10 bases between. The CDR3 protein is CAWNQGRTEAFF. The CDR3, as DNA: TGTGCCTGGAACCAGGGGCGCACTGAAGCTTTCTTT.

This clonotype occurred many times. The chain joins TRBV20-1 to TRBJ2-3; D is undetermined. CDR1 DFQATT and CDR2 SNEGSKA come from the germline V gene (reference sequence). This CDR3 has 13 residues. V lost 2 bases and J 1 base, leaving 7 bases between the germline ends. The CDR3 loop is CSARWAGTDTQYF. The CDR3 DNA is TGCAGTGCTAGATGGGCGGGCACAGATACGCAGTATTTT.

In its sample, this clonotype was seen many times. The chain joins TRBV29-1 to TRBJ2-3; D ambiguous. The V end lost 4 bases, the J end lost 3 bases, and 8 bases lay between the germline ends. The CDR3 contains 12 residues. The germline CDR1 and CDR2 sequences are SQVTM and ANQGSEA. CDR3 DNA sequence: TGCAGCGTTGGGCTAGGGACAGATACGCAGTATTTT. It yields the protein CSVGLGTDTQYF.

The V and J genes are TRBV15 and TRBJ2-1; D possibly corresponds to TRBD2 (7 bases). This CDR3 is built from 18 residues. V lost 5 bases, J lost 4 bases, and 24 bases lay in between. CDR1 is LNHNV and CDR2 is YYDKDF in the germline V gene (reference sequence). The CDR3 nucleotides read TGTGCCACCAGCTCCGGAGGGGGGGGAGAGATAATTTACAATGAGCAGTTCTTC. Amino acid sequence: CATSSGGGGEIIYNEQFF. Drawing the rest from reference TRBV15 and TRBJ2-1, the complete variable domain is DAMVIQNPRYQVTQFGKPVTLSCSQTLNHNVMYWYQQKSSQAPKLLFHYYDKDFNNEADTPDNFQSRRPNTSFCFLDIRSPGLGDTAMYLCATSSGGGGEIIYNEQFFGPGTRLTVL.

This rearrangement joins TRBV20-1 to TRBJ2-3, with unresolved D. From germline, CDR1 is DFQATT and CDR2 SNEGSKA (reference sequence). There are 16 residues in the CDR3. V lost 1 base and J lost 0, with 14 bases in between. The CDR3 DNA reads as TGCAGTGCTAGAGTAGGGCCTCGCCGTAGCACAGATACGCAGTATTTT. It yields the protein CSARVGPRRSTDTQYF.